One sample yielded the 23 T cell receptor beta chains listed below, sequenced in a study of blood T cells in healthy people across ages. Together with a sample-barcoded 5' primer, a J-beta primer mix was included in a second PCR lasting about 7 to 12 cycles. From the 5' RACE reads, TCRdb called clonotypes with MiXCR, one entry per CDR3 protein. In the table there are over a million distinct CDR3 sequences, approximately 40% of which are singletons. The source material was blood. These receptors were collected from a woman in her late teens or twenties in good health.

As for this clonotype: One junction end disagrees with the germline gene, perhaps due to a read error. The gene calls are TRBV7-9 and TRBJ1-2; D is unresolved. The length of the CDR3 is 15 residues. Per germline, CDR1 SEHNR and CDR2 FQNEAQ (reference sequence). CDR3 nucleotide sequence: TGTGCCAGCAGCTCCGCCCGTGAGGTCAACTATGGTTACACCTTC. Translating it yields CASSSAREVNYGYTF.

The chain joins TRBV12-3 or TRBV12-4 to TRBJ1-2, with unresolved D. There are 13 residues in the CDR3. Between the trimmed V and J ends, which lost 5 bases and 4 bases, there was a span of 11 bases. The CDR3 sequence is CASSVIQVYGYTF. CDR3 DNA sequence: TGTGCCAGCAGTGTAATTCAGGTCTATGGCTACACCTTC.

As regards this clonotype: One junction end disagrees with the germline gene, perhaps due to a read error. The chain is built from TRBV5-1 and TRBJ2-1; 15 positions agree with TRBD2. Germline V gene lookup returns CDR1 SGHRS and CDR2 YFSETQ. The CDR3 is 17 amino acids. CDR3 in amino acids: CVSSLGLAGGSYNEQFF. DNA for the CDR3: TGCGTCAGCAGCTTGGGACTAGCGGGAGGCTCCTACAATGAGCAGTTCTTC. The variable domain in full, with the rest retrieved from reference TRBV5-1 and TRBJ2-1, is KAGVTQTPRYLIKTRGQQVTLSCSPISGHRSVSWYQQTPGQGLQFLFEYFSETQRNKGNFPGRFSGRQFSNSRSEMNVSTLELGDSALYLCVSSLGLAGGSYNEQFFGPGTRLTVL.

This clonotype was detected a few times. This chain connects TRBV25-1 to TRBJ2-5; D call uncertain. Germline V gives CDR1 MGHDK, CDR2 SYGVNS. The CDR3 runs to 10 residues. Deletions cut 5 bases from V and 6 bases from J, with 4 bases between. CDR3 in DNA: TGTGCCAGCAGTCTTCAGACCCAGTACTTC. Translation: CASSLQTQYF.

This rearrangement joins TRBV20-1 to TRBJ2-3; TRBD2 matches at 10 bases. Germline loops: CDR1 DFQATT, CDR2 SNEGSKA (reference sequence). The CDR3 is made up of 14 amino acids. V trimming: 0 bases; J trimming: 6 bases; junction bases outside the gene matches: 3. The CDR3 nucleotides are TGCAGTGCTAGAGACCTAGCGGGAGCCGATACGCAGTATTTT. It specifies CSARDLAGADTQYF.

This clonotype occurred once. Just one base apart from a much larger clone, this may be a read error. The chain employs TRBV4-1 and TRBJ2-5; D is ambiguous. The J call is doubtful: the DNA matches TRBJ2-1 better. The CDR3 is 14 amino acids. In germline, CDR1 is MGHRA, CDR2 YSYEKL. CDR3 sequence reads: CASSQDSSVETQFF. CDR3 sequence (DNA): TGCGCCAGCAGCCAAGATTCAAGTGTGGAGACCCAGTTCTTC.

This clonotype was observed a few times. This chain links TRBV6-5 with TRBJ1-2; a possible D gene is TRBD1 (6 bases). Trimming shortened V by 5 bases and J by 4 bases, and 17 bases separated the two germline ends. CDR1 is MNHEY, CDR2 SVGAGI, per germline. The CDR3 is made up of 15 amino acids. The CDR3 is CASSPPGQNVYGYTF. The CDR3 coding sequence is TGTGCCAGCAGTCCCCCGGGACAAAATGTCTATGGCTACACCTTC.

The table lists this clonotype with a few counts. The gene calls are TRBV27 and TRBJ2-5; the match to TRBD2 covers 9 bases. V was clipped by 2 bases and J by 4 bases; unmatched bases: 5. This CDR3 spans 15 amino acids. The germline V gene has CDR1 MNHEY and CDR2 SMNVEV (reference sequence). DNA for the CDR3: TGTGCCAGCAGTTTAGGCGGGGGGGCCTCAGAGACCCAGTACTTC. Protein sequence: CASSLGGGASETQYF.

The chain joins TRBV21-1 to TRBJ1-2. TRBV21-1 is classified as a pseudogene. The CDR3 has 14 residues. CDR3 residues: CASRPDAWKHGYTF. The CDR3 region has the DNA TGTGCCAGCAGACCAGATGCCTGGAAGCATGGCTACACCTTC.

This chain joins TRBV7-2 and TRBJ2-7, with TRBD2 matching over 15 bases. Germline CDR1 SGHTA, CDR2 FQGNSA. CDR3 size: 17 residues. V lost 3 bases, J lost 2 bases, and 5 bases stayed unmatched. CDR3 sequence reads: CASSFGLAGGGAYEQYF. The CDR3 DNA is TGTGCCAGCAGCTTCGGACTAGCGGGAGGGGGGGCCTACGAGCAGTACTTC.

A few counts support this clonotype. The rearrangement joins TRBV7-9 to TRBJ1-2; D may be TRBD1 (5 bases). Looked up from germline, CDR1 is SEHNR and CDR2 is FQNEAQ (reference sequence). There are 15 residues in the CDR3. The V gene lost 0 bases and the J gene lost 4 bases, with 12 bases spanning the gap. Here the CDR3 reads CASSLAVGQGYGYTF. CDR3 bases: TGTGCCAGCAGCTTAGCAGTCGGGCAGGGCTATGGCTACACCTTC.

The CDR3 loop reads CASRRERGPSTNEKLFF. The DNA for the CDR3 is TGTGCCAGCCGTCGGGAAAGGGGCCCTTCAACTAATGAAAAACTGTTTTTT. This rearrangement joins TRBV7-8 to TRBJ1-4; TRBD1 might be the D (5 bases). V lost 8 bases and J lost 0, with 19 bases in between. CDR1 is SGHVS and CDR2 is FQNEAQ in the germline V gene. The CDR3 is 17 amino acids.

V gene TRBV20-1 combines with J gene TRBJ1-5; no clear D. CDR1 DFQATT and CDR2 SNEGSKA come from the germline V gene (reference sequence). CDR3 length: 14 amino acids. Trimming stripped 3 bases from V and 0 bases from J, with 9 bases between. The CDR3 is CSASPADSNQPQHF. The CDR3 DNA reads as TGCAGTGCTAGTCCGGCAGATAGCAATCAGCCCCAGCATTTT.

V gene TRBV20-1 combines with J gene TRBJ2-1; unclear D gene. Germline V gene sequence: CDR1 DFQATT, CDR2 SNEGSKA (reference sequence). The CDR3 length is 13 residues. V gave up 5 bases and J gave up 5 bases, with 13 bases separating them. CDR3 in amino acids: CSAPSRTDNEQFF. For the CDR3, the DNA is TGCAGTGCTCCCTCCCGAACCGACAATGAGCAGTTCTTC.

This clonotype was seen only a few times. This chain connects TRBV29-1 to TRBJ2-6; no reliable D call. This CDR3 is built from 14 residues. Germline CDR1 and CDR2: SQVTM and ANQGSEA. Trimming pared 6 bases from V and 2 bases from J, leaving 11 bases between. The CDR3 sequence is CSVRNSAGANVLTF. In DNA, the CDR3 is TGCAGCGTGAGAAACTCGGCTGGGGCCAACGTCCTGACTTTC.

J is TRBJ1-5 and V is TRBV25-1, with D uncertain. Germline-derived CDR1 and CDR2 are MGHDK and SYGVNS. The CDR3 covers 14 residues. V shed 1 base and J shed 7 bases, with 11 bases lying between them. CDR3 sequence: CASSEFGVSQPQHF. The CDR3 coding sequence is TGTGCCAGCAGTGAATTTGGGGTGAGCCAGCCCCAGCATTTT. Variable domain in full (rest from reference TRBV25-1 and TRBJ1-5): EADIYQTPRYLVIGTGKKITLECSQTMGHDKMYWYQQDPGMELHLIHYSYGVNSTEKGDLSSESTVSRIRTEHFPLTLESARPSHTSQYLCASSEFGVSQPQHFGDGTRLSIL.

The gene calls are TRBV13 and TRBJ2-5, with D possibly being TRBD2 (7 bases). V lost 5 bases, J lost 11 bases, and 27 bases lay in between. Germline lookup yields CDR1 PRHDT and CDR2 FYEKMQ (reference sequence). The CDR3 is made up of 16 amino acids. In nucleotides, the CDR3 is TGTGCCAGCAGCCCTGCGGGGGCTAGCAGTCAGAGGGAGCAGTACTTC. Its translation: CASSPAGASSQREQYF.

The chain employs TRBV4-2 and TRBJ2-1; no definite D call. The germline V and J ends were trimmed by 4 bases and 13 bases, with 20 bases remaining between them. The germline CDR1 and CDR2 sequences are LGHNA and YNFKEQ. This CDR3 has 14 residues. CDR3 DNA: TGTGCCAGCAGCCCTGGCGGCATCCAAGAGACCCAGTTCTTC. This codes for CASSPGGIQETQFF.

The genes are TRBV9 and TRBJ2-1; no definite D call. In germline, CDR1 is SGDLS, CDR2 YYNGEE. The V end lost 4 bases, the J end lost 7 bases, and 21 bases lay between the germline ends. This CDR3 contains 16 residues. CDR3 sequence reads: CASSLKIQIPFNEQFF. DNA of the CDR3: TGTGCCAGCAGCCTCAAAATCCAGATACCCTTTAATGAGCAGTTCTTC.

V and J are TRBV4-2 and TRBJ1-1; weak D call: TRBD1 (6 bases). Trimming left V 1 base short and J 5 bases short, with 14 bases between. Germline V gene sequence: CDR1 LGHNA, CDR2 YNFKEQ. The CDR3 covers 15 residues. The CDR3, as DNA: TGTGCCAGCAGCCAAGGTTCAGGGGATTGGACTGAAGCTTTCTTT. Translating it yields CASSQGSGDWTEAFF.

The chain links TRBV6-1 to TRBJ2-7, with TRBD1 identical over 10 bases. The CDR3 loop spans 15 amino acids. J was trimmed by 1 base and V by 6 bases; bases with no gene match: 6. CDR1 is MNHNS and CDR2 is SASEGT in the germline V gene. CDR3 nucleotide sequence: TGTGCCAGCAGACATCCGGGACAGGGGTCCTACGAGCAGTACTTC. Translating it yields CASRHPGQGSYEQYF.

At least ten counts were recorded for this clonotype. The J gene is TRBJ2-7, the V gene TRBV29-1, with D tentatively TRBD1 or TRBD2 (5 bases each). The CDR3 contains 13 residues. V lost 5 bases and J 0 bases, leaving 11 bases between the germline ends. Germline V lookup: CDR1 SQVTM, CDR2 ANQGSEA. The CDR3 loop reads CSVNSDSSYEQYF. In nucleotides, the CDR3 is TGCAGCGTTAATAGCGACAGCTCCTACGAGCAGTACTTC.

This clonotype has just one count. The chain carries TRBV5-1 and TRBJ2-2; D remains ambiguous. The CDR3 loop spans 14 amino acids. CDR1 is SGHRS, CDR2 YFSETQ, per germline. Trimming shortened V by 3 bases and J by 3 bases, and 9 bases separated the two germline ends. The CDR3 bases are TGCGCCAGCAGCTGGAAGGATTACACCGGGGAGCTGTTTTTT. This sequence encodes CASSWKDYTGELFF.